The 7 T cell receptor beta chains below all came from one sample that was sequenced in a study of CXCR3-negative and CXCR3-positive naive CD8 T cells. Researchers prepared the TRB cDNA libraries using 5' RACE with UMI labels. TCRdb reworked the 5' RACE reads into one entry per CDR3 protein, no DNA. The listing contains roughly 56,000 distinct CDR3 sequences. The sequenced material came from naive CXCR3- CD8+ T cells from blood. Subset defined: CD45RO-CCR7+CD27+CD95- naive CD8+ T cells lacking CXCR3 (TNR3-). These receptors originate from a human donor in good health. Some clones in this sample may be carry-over from other donors' samples.

The V call is TRBV2, the J call TRBJ2-2. This CDR3 is built from 14 residues. Germline lookup yields CDR1 SNHLY and CDR2 FYNNEI. The CDR3 sequence is CASRVFGQTGELFF.

The genes are TRBV14 and TRBJ2-1. The CDR3 extends over 19 amino acids. From germline, CDR1 is SGHDN and CDR2 FVKESK. The CDR3 protein is CASSQRPLSQFSSYNEQFF. The full variable domain, in which reference TRBV14 and TRBJ2-1 provide the parts outside the CDR3, is EAGVTQFPSHSVIEKGQTVTLRCDPISGHDNLYWYRRVMGKEIKFLLHFVKESKQDESGMPNNRFLAERTGGTYSTLKVQPAELEDSGVYFCASSQRPLSQFSSYNEQFFGPGTRLTVL.

This rearrangement joins TRBV7-9 to TRBJ2-6. There are 16 residues in the CDR3. CDR1 is SEHNR, CDR2 FQNEAQ, per germline (reference sequence). CDR3 protein: CASSLDRGSGANVLTF.

This sequence joins TRBV18 and TRBJ1-4; absent DNA, TCRdb's TRBD1 call cannot be checked. The CDR3 extends over 15 amino acids. The germline CDR1 and CDR2 sequences are KGHSH and LQKENI. This chain's CDR3 is CASSPAGIKGEKLFF.

V and J are TRBV29-1 and TRBJ1-1. Per germline, CDR1 SQVTM and CDR2 ANQGSEA. CDR3 size: 15 residues. CDR3 region: CSVVGETGLRTEAFF.

J is TRBJ2-7 and V is TRBV7-9; the D call of TRBD1 rests on TCRdb alone, since no DNA is present to check it. The germline gives CDR1 SEHNR, CDR2 FQNEAQ (reference sequence). The CDR3 contains 14 residues. The chain's CDR3 is CASSSRDTSYEQYF.

The chain has TRBV7-9 and TRBJ2-1; the TCRdb D gene call, TRBD2, has no DNA to confirm it. CDR1 and CDR2 from the germline V gene are SEHNR and FQNEAQ (reference sequence). The CDR3 is made up of 14 amino acids. The CDR3 here is CASSLGGRGNEQFF.